Listed here are 8 T cell receptor beta chains from one sample, sequenced in a study of T cells after yellow fever vaccination (dated by TCRdb to about 2019). The receptor library was made with 5' RACE. Sequenced on an Illumina HiSeq 2500. Through fastp at Q25 and MiXCR, TCRdb rebuilt clones from the public reads, retaining in-frame beta chains. Identical CDR3 protein sequences are pooled into one entry, listed with their most common genes and DNA. In all, the sample holds 500,000 to 650,000 distinct CDR3 sequences, and over 9% of those were seen once. The top ten clonotypes cover about 15% of the sample. The treatment or condition label, as the study defines it: live attenuated yellow fever vaccine strain. The input for sequencing was PBMCs, taken on the day of the yellow fever booster vaccination. The receptors originated from a young man who received the YFV17D yellow fever vaccine.

This clonotype has only a few counts. This sequence joins TRBV30 and TRBJ2-1; 14 bases fit TRBD2. V trimming: 8 bases; J trimming: 7 bases; junction bases outside the gene matches: 4. CDR1 is GTSNPN, CDR2 SVGIG, per germline (reference sequence). The CDR3 spans 13 residues. CDR3 amino acids: CAGTSGRANEQFF. CDR3 coding DNA: TGTGCCGGGACTAGCGGGAGAGCTAATGAGCAGTTCTTC.

This clonotype has a handful of counts. The V gene is TRBV20-1, the J gene TRBJ2-3; possibly TRBD1 for D (5 bases). Trimming shortened V by 6 bases and J by 2 bases, and 21 bases separated the two germline ends. This CDR3 spans 16 amino acids. Per germline, CDR1 DFQATT and CDR2 SNEGSKA (reference sequence). CDR3 sequence (DNA): TGCAGTGCCGAAAACAGGCGCGAAGGGGTCACAGATACGCAGTATTTT. Encoded protein: CSAENRREGVTDTQYF.

In this sample, this clonotype turned up many times. The genes are TRBV7-2 and TRBJ2-7, with D possibly being TRBD2 (6 bases). V was clipped by 2 bases and J by 0 bases, with 11 bases between them. Per germline, CDR1 SGHTA and CDR2 FQGNSA. The CDR3 has 15 residues. In nucleotides, the CDR3 is TGTGCCAGCAGCTTAAGGGACTCCCGCTCCTACGAGCAGTACTTC. This sequence encodes CASSLRDSRSYEQYF.

This chain uses TRBV14 with TRBJ2-7; D gene unclear. Germline assignment: CDR1 SGHDN and CDR2 FVKESK. V lost 7 bases and J lost 5, with 15 bases in between. This CDR3 is 13 amino acids long. CDR3 nucleotide sequence: TGTGCCAGCACACCAAACGGATTCGACGAGCAGTACTTC. Residues: CASTPNGFDEQYF.

This clonotype was seen more than once but under ten times. The J gene is TRBJ2-3, the V gene TRBV6-1; a possible D gene is TRBD2 (5 bases). V was cut by 11 bases and J by 0 bases, with 18 bases left in between. The CDR3 is made up of 15 amino acids. Per germline, CDR1 MNHNS and CDR2 SASEGT. The CDR3 protein is CAASPGSLSTDTQYF. The CDR3 DNA sequence: TGTGCCGCATCTCCGGGGTCCCTAAGCACAGATACGCAGTATTTT.

The V gene is TRBV12-3 or TRBV12-4, the J gene TRBJ2-4; tentative D call: TRBD2 (5 bases). CDR3 length: 15 amino acids. The V end was cut by 5 bases, the J end by 1 base, with 12 bases between. This chain's CDR3 is CASSPTPGAKNIQYF. The DNA for the CDR3 is TGTGCCAGCAGTCCCACCCCGGGGGCCAAAAACATTCAGTACTTC.

This clonotype has ten or more counts. The V gene is TRBV10-3, the J gene TRBJ2-5, with D possibly being TRBD2 (6 bases). The CDR3 covers 13 residues. In germline, CDR1 is ENHRY, CDR2 SYGVKD. Deletions cut 5 bases from V and 5 bases from J, with 12 bases between. The CDR3 loop is CAISRDLAETQYF. CDR3 sequence (DNA): TGTGCCATCAGTCGGGACTTGGCGGAGACCCAGTACTTC.

The chain links TRBV7-2 to TRBJ2-3, with D maybe TRBD2 (6 bases). Trimming stripped 5 bases from V and 7 bases from J, with 13 bases between. This CDR3 is built from 13 residues. Germline lookup yields CDR1 SGHTA and CDR2 FQGNSA. CDR3 in DNA: TGTGCCAGCAGCCTCTCGACTAGAAATACGCAGTATTTT. It codes for CASSLSTRNTQYF.